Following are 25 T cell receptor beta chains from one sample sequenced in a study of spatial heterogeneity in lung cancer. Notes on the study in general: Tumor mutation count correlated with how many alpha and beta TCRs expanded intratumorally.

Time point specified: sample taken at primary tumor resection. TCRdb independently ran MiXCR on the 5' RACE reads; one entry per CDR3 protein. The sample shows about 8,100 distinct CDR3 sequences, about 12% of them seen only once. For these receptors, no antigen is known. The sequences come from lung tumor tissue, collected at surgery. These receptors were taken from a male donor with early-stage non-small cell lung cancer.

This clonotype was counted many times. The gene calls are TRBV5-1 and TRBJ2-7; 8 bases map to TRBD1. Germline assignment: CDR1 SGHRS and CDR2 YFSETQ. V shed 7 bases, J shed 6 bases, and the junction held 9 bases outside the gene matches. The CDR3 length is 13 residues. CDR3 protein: CASGWTGLSEQYF. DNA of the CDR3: TGCGCCAGCGGATGGACAGGGTTGAGCGAGCAGTACTTC. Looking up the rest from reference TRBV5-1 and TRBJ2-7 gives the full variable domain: KAGVTQTPRYLIKTRGQQVTLSCSPISGHRSVSWYQQTPGQGLQFLFEYFSETQRNKGNFPGRFSGRQFSNSRSEMNVSTLELGDSALYLCASGWTGLSEQYFGPGTRLTVT.

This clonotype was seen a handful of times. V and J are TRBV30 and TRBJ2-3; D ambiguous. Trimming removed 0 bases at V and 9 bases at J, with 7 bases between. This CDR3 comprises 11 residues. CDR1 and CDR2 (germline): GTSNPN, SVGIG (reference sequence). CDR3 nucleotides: TGTGCCTGGAGTGTAAAGGCCACGCAGTATTTT. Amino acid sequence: CAWSVKATQYF.

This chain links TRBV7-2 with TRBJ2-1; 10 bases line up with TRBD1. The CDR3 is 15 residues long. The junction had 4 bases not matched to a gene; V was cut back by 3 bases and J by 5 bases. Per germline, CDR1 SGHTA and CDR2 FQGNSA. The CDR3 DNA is TGTGCCAGCAGCTTTAGGACAGGGGGACACAATGAGCAGTTCTTC. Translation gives CASSFRTGGHNEQFF.

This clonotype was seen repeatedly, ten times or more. The CDR3 coding sequence is TGCAGCGTTCGGCTCCAGGACAACTATGGCTACACCTTC. Protein sequence: CSVRLQDNYGYTF. The chain carries TRBV29-1 and TRBJ1-2; unclear D gene. The V end was cut by 5 bases, the J end by 2 bases, with 12 bases between. Germline assignment: CDR1 SQVTM and CDR2 ANQGSEA. The CDR3 extends over 13 amino acids.

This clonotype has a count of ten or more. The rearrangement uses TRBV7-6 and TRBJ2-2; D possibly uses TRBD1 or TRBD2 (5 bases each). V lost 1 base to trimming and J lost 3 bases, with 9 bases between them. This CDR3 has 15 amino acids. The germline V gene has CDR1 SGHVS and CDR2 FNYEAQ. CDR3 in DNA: TGTGCCAGCAGCTTAGACGGGACCTACACCGGGGAGCTGTTTTTT. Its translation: CASSLDGTYTGELFF. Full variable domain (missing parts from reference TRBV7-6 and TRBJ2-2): GAGVSQSPRYKVTKRGQDVALRCDPISGHVSLYWYRQALGQGPEFLTYFNYEAQQDKSGLPNDRFSAERPEGSISTLTIQRTEQRDSAMYRCASSLDGTYTGELFFGEGSRLTVL.

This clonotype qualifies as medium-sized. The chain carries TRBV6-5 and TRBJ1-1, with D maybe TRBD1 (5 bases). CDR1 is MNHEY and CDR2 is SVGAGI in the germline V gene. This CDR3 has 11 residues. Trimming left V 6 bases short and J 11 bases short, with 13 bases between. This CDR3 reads CASRGPREAFF. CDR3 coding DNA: TGTGCCAGCAGGGGGCCCAGAGAGGCTTTCTTT.

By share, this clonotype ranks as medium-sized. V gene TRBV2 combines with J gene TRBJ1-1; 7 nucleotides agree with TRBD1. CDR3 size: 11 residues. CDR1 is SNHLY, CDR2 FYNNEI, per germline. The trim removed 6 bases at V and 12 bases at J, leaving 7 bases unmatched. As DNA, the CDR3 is TGTGCCAGCAGGAACAGGGGTGAGACTTTCTTT. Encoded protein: CASRNRGETFF.

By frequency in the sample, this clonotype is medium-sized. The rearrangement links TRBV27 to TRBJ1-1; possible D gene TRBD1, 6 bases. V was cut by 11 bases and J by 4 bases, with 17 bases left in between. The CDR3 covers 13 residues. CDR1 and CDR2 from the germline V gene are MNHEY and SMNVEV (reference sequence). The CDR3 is CASWGGLSTEAFF. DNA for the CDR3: TGTGCCTCCTGGGGGGGGCTGAGCACTGAAGCTTTCTTT.

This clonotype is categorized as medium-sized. CDR3 nucleotide sequence: TGCAGTGCTAGTTTCTGGGGACTAGCCAGCGCAGATACGCAGTATTTT. Protein: CSASFWGLASADTQYF. The rearrangement links TRBV20-1 to TRBJ2-3; the match to TRBD2 covers 9 bases. Germline loops: CDR1 DFQATT, CDR2 SNEGSKA (reference sequence). Unmatched junction bases numbered 11, after V lost 3 bases and J lost 4 bases. The CDR3 totals 16 residues.

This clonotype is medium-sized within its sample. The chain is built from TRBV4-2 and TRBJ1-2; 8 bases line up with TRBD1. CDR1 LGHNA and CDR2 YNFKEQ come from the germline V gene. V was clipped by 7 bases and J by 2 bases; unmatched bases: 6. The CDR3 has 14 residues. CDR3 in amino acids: CASTPTGENYGYTF. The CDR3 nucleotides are TGTGCCAGCACCCCGACAGGGGAGAACTATGGCTACACCTTC.

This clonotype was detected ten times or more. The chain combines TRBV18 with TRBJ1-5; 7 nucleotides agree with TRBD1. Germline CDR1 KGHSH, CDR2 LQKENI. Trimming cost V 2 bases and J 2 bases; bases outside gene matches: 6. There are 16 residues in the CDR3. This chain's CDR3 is CASSPRQGEGNQPQHF. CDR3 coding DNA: TGTGCCAGCTCACCAAGACAGGGCGAGGGCAATCAGCCCCAGCATTTT.

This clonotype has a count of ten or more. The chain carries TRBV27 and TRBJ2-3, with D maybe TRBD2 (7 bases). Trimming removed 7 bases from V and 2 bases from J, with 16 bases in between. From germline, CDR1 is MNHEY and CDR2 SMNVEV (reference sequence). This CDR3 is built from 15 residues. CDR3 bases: TGTGCCAGCACCTGGGGGGGGCCGAACACAGATACGCAGTATTTT. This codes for CASTWGGPNTDTQYF.

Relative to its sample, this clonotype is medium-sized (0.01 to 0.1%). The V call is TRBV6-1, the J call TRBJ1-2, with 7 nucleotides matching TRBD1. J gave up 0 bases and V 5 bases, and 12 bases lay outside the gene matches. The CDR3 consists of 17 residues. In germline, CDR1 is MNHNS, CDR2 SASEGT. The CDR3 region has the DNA TGTGCCAGCAGTCCCCGACAGGGAAGGGGAGCTAACTATGGCTACACCTTC. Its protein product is CASSPRQGRGANYGYTF.

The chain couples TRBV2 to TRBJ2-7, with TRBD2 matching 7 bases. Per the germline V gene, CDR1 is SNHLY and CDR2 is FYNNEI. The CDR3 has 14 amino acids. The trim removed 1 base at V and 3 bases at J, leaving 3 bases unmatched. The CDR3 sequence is CASSEGAGNYEQYF. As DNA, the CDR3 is TGTGCCAGCAGTGAAGGAGCGGGGAACTACGAGCAGTACTTC.

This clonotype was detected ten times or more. CDR3 in DNA: TGTGCCAGTCGGGCGGAGGGCGGAGAAAAACTGTTTTTT. Translated, it gives CASRAEGGEKLFF. The chain recombines TRBV12-3 or TRBV12-4 with TRBJ1-4, with no clear D. Deletions cut 9 bases from V and 8 bases from J, with 16 bases between. This CDR3 contains 13 residues.

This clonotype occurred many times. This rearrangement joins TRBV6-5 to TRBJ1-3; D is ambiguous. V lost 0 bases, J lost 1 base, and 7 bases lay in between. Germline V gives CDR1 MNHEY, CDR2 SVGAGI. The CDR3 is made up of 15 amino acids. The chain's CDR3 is CASSYSRASGNTIYF. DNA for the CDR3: TGTGCCAGCAGTTACTCGAGAGCTTCTGGAAACACCATATATTTT.

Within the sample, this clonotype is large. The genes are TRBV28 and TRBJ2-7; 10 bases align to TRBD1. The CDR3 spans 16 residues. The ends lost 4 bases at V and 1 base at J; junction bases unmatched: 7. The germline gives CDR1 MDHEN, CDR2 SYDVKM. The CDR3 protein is CASSYHRDRGSYEQYF. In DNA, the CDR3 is TGTGCCAGCAGTTACCACCGGGACAGGGGTTCCTACGAGCAGTACTTC.

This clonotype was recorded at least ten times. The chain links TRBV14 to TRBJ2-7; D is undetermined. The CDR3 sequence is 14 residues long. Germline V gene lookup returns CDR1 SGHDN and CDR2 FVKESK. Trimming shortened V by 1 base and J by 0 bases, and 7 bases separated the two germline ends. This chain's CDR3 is CASSQGLYSYEQYF. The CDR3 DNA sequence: TGTGCCAGCAGCCAAGGACTCTACTCCTACGAGCAGTACTTC.

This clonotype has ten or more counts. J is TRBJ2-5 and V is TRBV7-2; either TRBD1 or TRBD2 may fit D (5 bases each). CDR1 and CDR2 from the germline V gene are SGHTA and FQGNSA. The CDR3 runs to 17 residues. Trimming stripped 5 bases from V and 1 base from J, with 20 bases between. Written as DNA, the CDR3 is TGTGCCAGCAGCACGGCCGGGACCCAGACGGGCCAAGAGACCCAGTACTTC. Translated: CASSTAGTQTGQETQYF.

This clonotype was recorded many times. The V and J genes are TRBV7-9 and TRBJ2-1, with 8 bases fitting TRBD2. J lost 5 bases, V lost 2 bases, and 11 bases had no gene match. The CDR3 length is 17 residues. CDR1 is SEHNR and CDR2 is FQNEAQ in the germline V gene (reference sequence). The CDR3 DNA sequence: TGTGCCAGCAGCTTAAGTGGAGCGGGAGCGGGGAACAATGAGCAGTTCTTC. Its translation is CASSLSGAGAGNNEQFF.

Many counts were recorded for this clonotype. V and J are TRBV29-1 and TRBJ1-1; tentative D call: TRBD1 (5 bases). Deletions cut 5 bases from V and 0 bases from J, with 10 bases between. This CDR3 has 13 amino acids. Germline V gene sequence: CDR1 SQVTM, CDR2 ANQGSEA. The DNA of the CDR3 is TGCAGCGTTAGAAGGACATTGAACACTGAAGCTTTCTTT. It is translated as CSVRRTLNTEAFF.

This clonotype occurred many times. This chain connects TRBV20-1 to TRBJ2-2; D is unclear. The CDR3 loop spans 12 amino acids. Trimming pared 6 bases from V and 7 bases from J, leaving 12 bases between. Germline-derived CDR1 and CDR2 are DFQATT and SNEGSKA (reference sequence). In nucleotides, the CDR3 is TGCAGTGCCGCTGGAAGTTACGGGGAGCTGTTTTTT. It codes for CSAAGSYGELFF.

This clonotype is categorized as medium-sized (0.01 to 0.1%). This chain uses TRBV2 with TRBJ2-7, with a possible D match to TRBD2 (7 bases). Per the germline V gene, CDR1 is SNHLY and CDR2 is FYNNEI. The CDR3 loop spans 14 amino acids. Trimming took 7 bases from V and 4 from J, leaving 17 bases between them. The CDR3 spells CASTTEGGAYEQYF. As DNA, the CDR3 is TGTGCCAGCACGACGGAGGGGGGGGCTTACGAGCAGTACTTC.

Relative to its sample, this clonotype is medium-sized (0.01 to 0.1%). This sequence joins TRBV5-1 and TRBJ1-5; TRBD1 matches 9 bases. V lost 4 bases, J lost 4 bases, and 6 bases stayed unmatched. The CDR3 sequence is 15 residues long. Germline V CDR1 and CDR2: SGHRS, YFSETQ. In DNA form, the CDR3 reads TGCGCCAGCAGCCAAGGGACAGGGCAGAATCAGCCCCAGCATTTT. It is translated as CASSQGTGQNQPQHF.

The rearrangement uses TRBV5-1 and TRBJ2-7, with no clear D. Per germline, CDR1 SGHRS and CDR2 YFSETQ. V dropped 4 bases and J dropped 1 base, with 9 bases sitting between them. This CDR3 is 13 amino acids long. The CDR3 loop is CASSLDGSYEQYF. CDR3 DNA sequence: TGCGCCAGCAGCCTGGACGGTTCCTACGAGCAGTACTTC.